This note documents a single TCR beta chain sequence. This sample stems from a study of shared clonotypes between healthy human individuals. Donors, without exception, were Caucasian adults residing in Nashville, Tennessee. It was 300 ng DNA, tens of thousands of T cell genomes, that went into each replicate PCR of unsorted PBMC. In the study's own analysis: Junction-only immunoSEQ sequences carried no quality scores, so filtering differed. Clones were read by immunoSEQ multiplex PCR, and TCRdb kept only the in-frame ones, dropping some. That table supplies the V and J calls and clone size; D and trimming were determined from the DNA. The sample holds some 480,000 clones, 79% seen once. Trimming cost V 6 bases and J 5 bases, with 12 bases left between them. CDR3 length equals 13 residues. Germline values: CDR1 MNHEY, CDR2 SMNVEV (reference sequence).

The origin of this receptor is a woman aged 40 to 50 in good health. Some clones in this sample may be carry-over from other donors' samples. The sample taken for sequencing was PBMCs. J is TRBJ2-3 and V is TRBV27, with D hard to call. CDR3 residues: CASSDTPGDTQYF. CDR3 sequence (DNA): TGTGCCAGCAGCGACACCCCGGGAGATACGCAGTATTTT.